The rows below give T cell receptor beta chains drawn from one sample of a study of T cells in Graves' hyperthyroidism and ophthalmopathy. TCRdb re-called the multiplex PCR reads with MiXCR, one entry per CDR3 protein. The sample lists about 720,000 distinct CDR3 sequences; around 20% were seen once. The sequenced sample consisted of blood. These receptor sequences come from a woman in her 50s with Graves' hyperthyroidism that later progressed to Graves' ophthalmopathy. Each CDR3 is given with its conserved first and last residue. A D gene is named only where the DNA matches it firmly. Part of the rows lack a size; the others show once, few, many or a class for expanded clones.

D: .
V: TRBV11-2
size: .
J: TRBJ2-6
DNA: TGTGCCGGCAGCCTCCCGGGTGGGGCCAACGTCCTGACTTTC
CDR3: CAGSLPGGANVLTF

D: TRBD2
V: TRBV6-2/TRBV6-3
size: .
J: TRBJ2-2
DNA: TGTGCCAGCAGTGACTACTTTCGACGGGGGCGGGGGGACACCGGGGAGCTGTTTTTT
CDR3: CASSDYFRRGRGDTGELFF

D: TRBD1
V: TRBV2
size: many
J: TRBJ2-2
DNA: TGTGCCAGCAGTGAAGCCGGGACAGGTAGAACCGGGGAGCTGTTTTTT
CDR3: CASSEAGTGRTGELFF

D: .
V: TRBV15
size: few
J: TRBJ1-1
DNA: TGTGCCACCAGCAGAGATATCGGGGGCACTGAAGCTTTCTTT
CDR3: CATSRDIGGTEAFF

D: TRBD2
V: TRBV20-1
size: few
J: TRBJ2-3
DNA: TGCAGTGCTATAGCGGGGGCCACAGATACGCAGTATTTT
CDR3: CSAIAGATDTQYF

D: .
V: TRBV18
size: many
J: TRBJ1-2
DNA: TGTGCCAGCTCACCGTCCTATGGCTACACCTTC
CDR3: CASSPSYGYTF

D: .
V: TRBV7-9
size: .
J: TRBJ2-1
DNA: TGTGCCAGCAGCCCCGTGGGACTCGACGATCCGTTCTTC
CDR3: CASSPVGLDDPFF

D: .
V: TRBV7-9
size: .
J: TRBJ2-2
DNA: TGTGCCAGCAGCCCCAGTCTGAACACCGGGGAGCTGTTTTTT
CDR3: CASSPSLNTGELFF

D: .
V: TRBV20-1
size: many
J: TRBJ1-1
DNA: TGCAGTGCTAGAAAACATTTGGGGGCTGAAGCTTTCTTT
CDR3: CSARKHLGAEAFF

D: .
V: TRBV18
size: .
J: TRBJ1-4
DNA: TGTGCCAGCCTCCGGGCCGTTAATGAAAAACTGTTTTTT
CDR3: CASLRAVNEKLFF

D: TRBD2
V: TRBV7-6
size: .
J: TRBJ2-3
DNA: TGTGCCAGCAGCTTAGCGCAGGGACTAGCGTTTACTAGCACAGATACGCAGTATTTT
CDR3: CASSLAQGLAFTSTDTQYF

D: .
V: TRBV9
size: many
J: TRBJ1-1
DNA: TGTGCCAGCAGTGCGGTCGGGGGGCCGAACACTGAAGCTTTCTTT
CDR3: CASSAVGGPNTEAFF

D: TRBD2
V: TRBV3-1
size: many
J: TRBJ2-3
DNA: TGTGCCAGCAGCCAAGAGGGACTAGTCACAGATACGCAGTATTTT
CDR3: CASSQEGLVTDTQYF

D: TRBD1
V: TRBV3-1
size: .
J: TRBJ2-2
DNA: TGTGCCAGCAGCGTCCCCGGGACAGGGCCCGGGGAGCTGTTTTTT
CDR3: CASSVPGTGPGELFF

D: .
V: TRBV29-1
size: few
J: TRBJ2-1
DNA: TGCAGCGTTGTGCAGGACGACAATGAGCAGTTCTTC
CDR3: CSVVQDDNEQFF

D: .
V: TRBV2
size: .
J: TRBJ2-6
DNA: TGTGCCAGCAGTGAAACAGACCGATCGCCTGGGGCCAACGTCCTGACTTTC
CDR3: CASSETDRSPGANVLTF

D: .
V: TRBV24-1
size: few
J: TRBJ2-5
DNA: TGTGCCACCAGTGACCCACGGGAGAACTCCCCGGAGACCCAGTACTTC
CDR3: CATSDPRENSPETQYF

D: .
V: TRBV7-2
size: few
J: TRBJ1-1
DNA: TGTGCCAGCAGCTCGACAGTCCTGAACACTGAAGCTTTCTTT
CDR3: CASSSTVLNTEAFF

D: TRBD2
V: TRBV2
size: few
J: TRBJ2-7
DNA: TGTGCCAGCAGACAAGGGACTAGCGGGAGAGGGAAATACGAGCAGTACTTC
CDR3: CASRQGTSGRGKYEQYF

D: .
V: TRBV11-3
size: many
J: TRBJ1-1
DNA: TGTGCCAGCAGCCAGGACGGGGAGCACACTGAAGCTTTCTTT
CDR3: CASSQDGEHTEAFF

D: .
V: TRBV9
size: .
J: TRBJ2-2
DNA: TGTGCCAGCAGCGTACCTCGGGACGTTGAATCCGGGGAGCTGTTTTTT
CDR3: CASSVPRDVESGELFF

D: .
V: TRBV6-2/TRBV6-3
size: many
J: TRBJ2-2
DNA: TGTGCCAGCAGTTCCTTGGGAGTAGGGGACACCGGGGAGCTGTTTTTT
CDR3: CASSSLGVGDTGELFF

D: TRBD1
V: TRBV27
size: .
J: TRBJ1-1
DNA: TGTGCCAGCAGTCGACCCACTATTATGGGACAGGGCACTGAAGCTTTCTTT
CDR3: CASSRPTIMGQGTEAFF

D: .
V: TRBV6-5
size: many
J: TRBJ1-5
DNA: TGTGCCAGCAGTTACTCTAGGCGGAGAAATCAGCCCCAGCATTTT
CDR3: CASSYSRRRNQPQHF

D: .
V: TRBV6-2/TRBV6-3
size: many
J: TRBJ1-5
DNA: TGTGCCAGCAGTTACTCGTTTGACCTTCAGGGTTTTCAGCCCCAGCATTTT
CDR3: CASSYSFDLQGFQPQHF

D: TRBD2
V: TRBV5-1
size: many
J: TRBJ2-7
DNA: TGCGCCAGCATGGAAACTAGCGGATTGGGCGAGCAGTACTTC
CDR3: CASMETSGLGEQYF

D: .
V: TRBV3-1
size: many
J: TRBJ2-1
DNA: TGTGCCAGCAGCCAAGATGAATGGGACCAAGAGCAGTTCTTC
CDR3: CASSQDEWDQEQFF

D: .
V: TRBV12-3/TRBV12-4
size: many
J: TRBJ2-3
DNA: TGTGCCAGCTGCACAGGAAGAACAGATACGCAGTATTTT
CDR3: CASCTGRTDTQYF

D: .
V: TRBV2
size: many
J: TRBJ1-1
DNA: TGTGCCAGCGTTTGGACGGGAAACACTGAAGCTTTCTTT
CDR3: CASVWTGNTEAFF